This T cell receptor beta chain came from a study of siplizumab effects on memory and regulatory T cells. Remarks on this clone: What it binds is not known.

The CDR3 length is 11 residues. The V gene lost 0 bases and the J gene lost 8 bases, with 7 bases spanning the gap. Germline assignment: CDR1 GTSNPN and CDR2 SVGIG (reference sequence). Study-wide results and caveats: A small minority of alloreactive clones were mapped to unstimulated subsets. Naive T cells were seemingly more diverse than memory cells, and major contributions to the alloresponse seemed to be made by them. Controls showed an average of around 27% Treg-derived mappable alloreactive CD4+ clones, while siplizumab showed 60% to 80%.

Assay: immunoSEQ multiplex PCR; the TCRdb copy retains only in-frame clones and omits some. The repertoire holds 90,000 to 130,000 clones, with about nine tenths as singletons. This TCR came from a human donor in good health. The chain uses TRBV30 and TRBJ1-2; the D is unclear. The sequencing sample was made of CD4+ T cells sorted from blood. The CDR3 spells CAWSVLHGYTF. The CDR3 nucleotides are TGTGCCTGGAGTGTTTTGCACGGCTACACCTTC.